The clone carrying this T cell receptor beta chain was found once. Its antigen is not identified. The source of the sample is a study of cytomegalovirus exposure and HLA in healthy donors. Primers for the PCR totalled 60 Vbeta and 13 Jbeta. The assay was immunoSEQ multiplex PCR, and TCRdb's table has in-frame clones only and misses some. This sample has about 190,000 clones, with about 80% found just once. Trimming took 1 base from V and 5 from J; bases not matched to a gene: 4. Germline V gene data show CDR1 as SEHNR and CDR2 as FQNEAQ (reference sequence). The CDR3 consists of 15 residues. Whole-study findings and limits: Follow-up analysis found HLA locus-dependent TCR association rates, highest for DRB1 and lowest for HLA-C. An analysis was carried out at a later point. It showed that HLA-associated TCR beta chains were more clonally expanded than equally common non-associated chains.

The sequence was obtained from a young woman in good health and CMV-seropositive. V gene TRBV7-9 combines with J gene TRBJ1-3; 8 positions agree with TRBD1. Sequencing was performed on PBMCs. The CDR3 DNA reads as TGTGCCAGCAGCTTAGGGACAGGGTTTCGAAACACCATATATTTT. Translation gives CASSLGTGFRNTIYF.